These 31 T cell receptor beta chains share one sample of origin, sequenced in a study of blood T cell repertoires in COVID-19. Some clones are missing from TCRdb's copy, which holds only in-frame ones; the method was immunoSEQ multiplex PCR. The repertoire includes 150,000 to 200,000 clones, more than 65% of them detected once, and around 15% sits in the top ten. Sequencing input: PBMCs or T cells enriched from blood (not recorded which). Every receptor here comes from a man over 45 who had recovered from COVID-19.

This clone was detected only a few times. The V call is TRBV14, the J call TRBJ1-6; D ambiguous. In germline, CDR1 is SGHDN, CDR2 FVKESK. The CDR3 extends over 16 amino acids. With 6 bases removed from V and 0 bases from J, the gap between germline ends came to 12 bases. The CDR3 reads CASSRFRSSYNSPLHF. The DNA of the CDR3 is TGTGCCAGCAGTCGATTCCGGAGCTCCTATAATTCACCCCTCCACTTT.

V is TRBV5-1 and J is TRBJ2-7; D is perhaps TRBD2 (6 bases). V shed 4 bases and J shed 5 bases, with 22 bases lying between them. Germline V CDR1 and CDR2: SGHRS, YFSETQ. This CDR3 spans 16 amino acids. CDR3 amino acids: CASSPLGVGRSDEQYF. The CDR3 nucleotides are TGCGCCAGCAGCCCCCTCGGTGTAGGGAGGTCCGACGAGCAGTACTTC.

CDR3 sequence (DNA): TGTGCCAGCAGCCAAGATAACACAGGGCATGGCTATGGCTACACCTTC. Amino acid sequence: CASSQDNTGHGYGYTF. The rearrangement uses TRBV14 and TRBJ1-2; possible D gene TRBD1, 6 bases. Germline V gene lookup returns CDR1 SGHDN and CDR2 FVKESK. V was pared by 0 bases and J by 4 bases, with 15 bases between. The CDR3 spans 16 residues.

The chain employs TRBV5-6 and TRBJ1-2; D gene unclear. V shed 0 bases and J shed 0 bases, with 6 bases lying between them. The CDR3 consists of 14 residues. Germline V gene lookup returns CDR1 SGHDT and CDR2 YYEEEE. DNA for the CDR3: TGTGCCAGCAGCTTGGGCAGTACTAACTATGGCTACACCTTC. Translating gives CASSLGSTNYGYTF.

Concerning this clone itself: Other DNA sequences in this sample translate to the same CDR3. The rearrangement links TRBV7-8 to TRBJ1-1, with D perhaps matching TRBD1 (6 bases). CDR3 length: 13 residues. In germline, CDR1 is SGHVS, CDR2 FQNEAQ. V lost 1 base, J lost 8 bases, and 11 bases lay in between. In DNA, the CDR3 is TGTGCCAGCAGCTTAGACAGGGAGGGAGAAGCTTTCTTT. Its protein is CASSLDREGEAFF.

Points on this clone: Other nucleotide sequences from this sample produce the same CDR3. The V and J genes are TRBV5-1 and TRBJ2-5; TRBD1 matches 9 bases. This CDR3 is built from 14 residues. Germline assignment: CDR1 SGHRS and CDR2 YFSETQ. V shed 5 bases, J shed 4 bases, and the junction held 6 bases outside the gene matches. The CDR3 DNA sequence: TGCGCCAGCAGTTCGGGGACAGGGAGAGAGACCCAGTACTTC. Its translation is CASSSGTGRETQYF. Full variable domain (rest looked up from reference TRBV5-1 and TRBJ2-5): KAGVTQTPRYLIKTRGQQVTLSCSPISGHRSVSWYQQTPGQGLQFLFEYFSETQRNKGNFPGRFSGRQFSNSRSEMNVSTLELGDSALYLCASSSGTGRETQYFGPGTRLLVL.

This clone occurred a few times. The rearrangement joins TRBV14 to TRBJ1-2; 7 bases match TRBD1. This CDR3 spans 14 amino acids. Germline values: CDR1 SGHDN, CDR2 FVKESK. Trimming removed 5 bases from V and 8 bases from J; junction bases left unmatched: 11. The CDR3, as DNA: TGTGCCAGCAGCGGGACAGATAGATGGAAGGGCTACACCTTC. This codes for CASSGTDRWKGYTF. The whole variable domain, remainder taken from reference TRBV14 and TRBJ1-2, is EAGVTQFPSHSVIEKGQTVTLRCDPISGHDNLYWYRRVMGKEIKFLLHFVKESKQDESGMPNNRFLAERTGGTYSTLKVQPAELEDSGVYFCASSGTDRWKGYTFGSGTRLTVV.

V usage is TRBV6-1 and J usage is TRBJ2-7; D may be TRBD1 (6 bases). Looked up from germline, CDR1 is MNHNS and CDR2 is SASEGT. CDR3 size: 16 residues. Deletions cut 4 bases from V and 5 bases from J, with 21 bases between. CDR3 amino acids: CASSGQEQFQGNEQYF. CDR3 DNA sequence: TGTGCCAGCAGTGGTCAGGAACAGTTCCAGGGGAACGAGCAGTACTTC.

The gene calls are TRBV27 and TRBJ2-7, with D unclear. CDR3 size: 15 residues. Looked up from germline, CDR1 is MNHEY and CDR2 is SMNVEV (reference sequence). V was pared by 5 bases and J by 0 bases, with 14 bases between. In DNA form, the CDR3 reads TGTGCCAGCAGTAAGTTCTACTTAAGCTCCTACGAGCAGTACTTC. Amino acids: CASSKFYLSSYEQYF.

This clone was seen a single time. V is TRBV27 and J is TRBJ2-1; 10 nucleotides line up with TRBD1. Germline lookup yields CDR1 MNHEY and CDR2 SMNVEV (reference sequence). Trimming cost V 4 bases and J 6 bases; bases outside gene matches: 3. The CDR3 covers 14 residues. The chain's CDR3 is CASSSGTGANEQFF. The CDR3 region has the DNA TGTGCCAGCAGTTCCGGGACAGGGGCCAATGAGCAGTTCTTC.

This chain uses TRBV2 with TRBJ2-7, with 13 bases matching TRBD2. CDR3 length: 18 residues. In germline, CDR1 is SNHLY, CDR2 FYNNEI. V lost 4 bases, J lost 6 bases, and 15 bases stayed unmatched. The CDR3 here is CASSAGLGLAGPRVEQYF. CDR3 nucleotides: TGTGCCAGCAGTGCCGGCCTGGGACTAGCGGGGCCGCGCGTCGAGCAGTACTTC.

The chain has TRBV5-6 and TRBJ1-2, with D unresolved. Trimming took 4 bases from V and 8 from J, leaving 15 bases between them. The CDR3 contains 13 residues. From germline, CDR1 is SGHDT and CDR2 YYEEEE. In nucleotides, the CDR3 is TGTGCCAGCAGCCTAGGGAGCTATGGGGGCTACACCTTC. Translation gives CASSLGSYGGYTF.

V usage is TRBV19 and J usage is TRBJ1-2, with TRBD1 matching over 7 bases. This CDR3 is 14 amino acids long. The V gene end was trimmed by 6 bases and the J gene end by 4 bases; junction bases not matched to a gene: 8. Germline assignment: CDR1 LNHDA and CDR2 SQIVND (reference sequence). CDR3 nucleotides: TGTGCCAGTAGATTGGGGACAGTCTCCTATGGCTACACCTTC. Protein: CASRLGTVSYGYTF.

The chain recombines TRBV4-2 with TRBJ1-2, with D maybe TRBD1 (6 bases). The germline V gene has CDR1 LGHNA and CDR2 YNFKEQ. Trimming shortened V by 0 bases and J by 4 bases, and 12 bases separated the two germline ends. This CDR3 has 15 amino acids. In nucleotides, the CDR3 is TGTGCCAGCAGCCAAGATCCCGACAGGATCTATGGCTACACCTTC. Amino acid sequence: CASSQDPDRIYGYTF.

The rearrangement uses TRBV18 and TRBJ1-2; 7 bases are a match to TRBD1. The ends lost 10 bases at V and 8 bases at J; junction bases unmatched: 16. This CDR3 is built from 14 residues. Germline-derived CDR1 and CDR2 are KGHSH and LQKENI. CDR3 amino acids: CATRPPGGGFGYTF. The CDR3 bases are TGTGCCACCCGACCCCCAGGGGGAGGTTTCGGCTACACCTTC.

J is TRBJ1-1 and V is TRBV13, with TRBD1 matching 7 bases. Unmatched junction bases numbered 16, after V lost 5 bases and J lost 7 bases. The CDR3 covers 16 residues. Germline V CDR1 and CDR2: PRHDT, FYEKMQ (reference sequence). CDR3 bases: TGTGCCAGCAGCCAACTCAGAGCACAGGGGTTTCTTGAAGCTTTCTTT. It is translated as CASSQLRAQGFLEAFF. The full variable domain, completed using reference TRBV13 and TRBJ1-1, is AAGVIQSPRHLIKEKRETATLKCYPIPRHDTVYWYQQGPGQDPQFLISFYEKMQSDKGSIPDRFSAQQFSDYHSELNMSSLELGDSALYFCASSQLRAQGFLEAFFGQGTRLTVV.

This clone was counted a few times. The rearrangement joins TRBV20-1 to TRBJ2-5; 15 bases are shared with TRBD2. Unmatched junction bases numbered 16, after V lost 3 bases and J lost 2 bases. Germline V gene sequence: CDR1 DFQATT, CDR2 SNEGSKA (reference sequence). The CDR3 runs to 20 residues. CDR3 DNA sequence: TGCAGTGCTAGTATCCCCCATCGGACTAGCGGGGGGGCTTGGCAAGAGACCCAGTACTTC. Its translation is CSASIPHRTSGGAWQETQYF.

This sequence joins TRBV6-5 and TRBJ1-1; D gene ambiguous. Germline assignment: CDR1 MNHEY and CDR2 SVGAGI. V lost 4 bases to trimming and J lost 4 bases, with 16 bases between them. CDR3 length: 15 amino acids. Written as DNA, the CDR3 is TGTGCCAGCAGTTTCTTTGGGGTGGACTTCACTGAAGCTTTCTTT. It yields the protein CASSFFGVDFTEAFF.

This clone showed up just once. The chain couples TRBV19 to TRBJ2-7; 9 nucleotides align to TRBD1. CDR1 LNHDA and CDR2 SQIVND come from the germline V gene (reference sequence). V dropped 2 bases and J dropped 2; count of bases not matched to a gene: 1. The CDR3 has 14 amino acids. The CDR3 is CASSITGGAYEQYF. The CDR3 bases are TGTGCCAGTAGTATAACAGGGGGCGCCTACGAGCAGTACTTC.

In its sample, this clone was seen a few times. CDR3 sequence: CASIKDRATYNSPLHF. In DNA, the CDR3 is TGTGCCAGCATCAAGGACAGGGCAACCTATAATTCACCCCTCCACTTT. The chain recombines TRBV2 with TRBJ1-6; 8 bases match TRBD1. The V gene end was trimmed by 7 bases and the J gene end by 2 bases; junction bases not matched to a gene: 7. This CDR3 comprises 16 residues. The germline V gene has CDR1 SNHLY and CDR2 FYNNEI.

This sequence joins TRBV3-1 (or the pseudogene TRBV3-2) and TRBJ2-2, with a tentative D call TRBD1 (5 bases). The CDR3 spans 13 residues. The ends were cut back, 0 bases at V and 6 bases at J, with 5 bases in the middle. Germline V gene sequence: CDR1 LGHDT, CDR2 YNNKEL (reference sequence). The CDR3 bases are TGTGCCAGCAGCCAAGAAGGGGCCGGGGAGCTGTTTTTT. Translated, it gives CASSQEGAGELFF.

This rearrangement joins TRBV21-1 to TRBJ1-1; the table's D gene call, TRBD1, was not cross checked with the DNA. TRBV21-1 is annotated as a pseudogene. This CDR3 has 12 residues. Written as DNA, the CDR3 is TGTGCCAGCAGCATGACAGATACTGAAGCTTTCTTT. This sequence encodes CASSMTDTEAFF.

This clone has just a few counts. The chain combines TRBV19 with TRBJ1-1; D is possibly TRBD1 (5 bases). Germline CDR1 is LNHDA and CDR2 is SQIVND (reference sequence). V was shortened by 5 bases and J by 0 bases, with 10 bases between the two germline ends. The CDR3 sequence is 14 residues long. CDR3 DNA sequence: TGTGCCAGTAGTGCGGGGACCATGAACACTGAAGCTTTCTTT. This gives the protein CASSAGTMNTEAFF. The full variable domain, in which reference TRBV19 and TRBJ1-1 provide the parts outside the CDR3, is DGGITQSPKYLFRKEGQNVTLSCEQNLNHDAMYWYRQDPGQGLRLIYYSQIVNDFQKGDIAEGYSVSREKKESFPLTVTSAQKNPTAFYLCASSAGTMNTEAFFGQGTRLTVV.

The chain's CDR3 is CAWSVDRGKYF. DNA for the CDR3: TGTGCCTGGAGTGTGGACAGGGGGAAATACTTC. The chain recombines TRBV30 with TRBJ2-7, with 10 bases aligning to TRBD1. With 0 bases clipped from V and 13 bases from J, the junction kept 3 bases outside the gene matches. This CDR3 is 11 amino acids long. The germline CDR1 and CDR2 sequences are GTSNPN and SVGIG (reference sequence).

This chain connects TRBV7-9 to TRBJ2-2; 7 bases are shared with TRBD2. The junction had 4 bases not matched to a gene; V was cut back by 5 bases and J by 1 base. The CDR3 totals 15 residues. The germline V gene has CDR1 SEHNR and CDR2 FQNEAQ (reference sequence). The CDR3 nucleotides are TGTGCCAGCAGCCCGTGGGGGGGGAACACCGGGGAGCTGTTTTTT. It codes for CASSPWGGNTGELFF. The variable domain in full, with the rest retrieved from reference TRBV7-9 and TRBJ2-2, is DTGVSQNPRHKITKRGQNVTFRCDPISEHNRLYWYRQTLGQGPEFLTYFQNEAQLEKSRLLSDRFSAERPKGSFSTLEIQRTEQGDSAMYLCASSPWGGNTGELFFGEGSRLTVL.

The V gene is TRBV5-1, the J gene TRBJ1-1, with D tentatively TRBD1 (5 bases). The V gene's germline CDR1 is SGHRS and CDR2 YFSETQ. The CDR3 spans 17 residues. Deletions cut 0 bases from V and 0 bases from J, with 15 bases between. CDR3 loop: CASSLDGHFALNTEAFF. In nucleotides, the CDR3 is TGCGCCAGCAGCTTGGATGGACACTTCGCCTTGAACACTGAAGCTTTCTTT.

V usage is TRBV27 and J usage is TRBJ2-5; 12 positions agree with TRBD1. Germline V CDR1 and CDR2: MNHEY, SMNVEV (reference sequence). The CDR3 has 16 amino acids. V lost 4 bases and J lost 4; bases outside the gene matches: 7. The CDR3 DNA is TGTGCCAGCAGTTGGGGGACAGGGGGCATGACAGAGACCCAGTACTTC. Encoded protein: CASSWGTGGMTETQYF.

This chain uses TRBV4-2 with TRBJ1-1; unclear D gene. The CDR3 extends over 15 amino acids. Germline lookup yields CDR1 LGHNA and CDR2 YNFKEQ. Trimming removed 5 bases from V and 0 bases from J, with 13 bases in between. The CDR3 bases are TGTGCCAGCAGCAACGAACAGATCATGAACACTGAAGCTTTCTTT. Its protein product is CASSNEQIMNTEAFF.

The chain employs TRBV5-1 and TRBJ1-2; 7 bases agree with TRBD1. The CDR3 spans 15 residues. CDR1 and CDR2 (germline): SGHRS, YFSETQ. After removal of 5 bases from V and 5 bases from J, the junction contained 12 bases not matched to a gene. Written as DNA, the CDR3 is TGCGCCAGCAGTGGGGACAGTAGGGGGGCTTATGGCTACACCTTC. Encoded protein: CASSGDSRGAYGYTF.

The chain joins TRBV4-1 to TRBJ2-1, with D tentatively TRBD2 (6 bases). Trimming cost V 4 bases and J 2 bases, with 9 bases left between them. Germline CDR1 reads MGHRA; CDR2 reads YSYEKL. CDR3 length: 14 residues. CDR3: CASSLTSTYNEQFF. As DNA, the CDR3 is TGCGCCAGCAGCCTGACTAGTACCTACAATGAGCAGTTCTTC.

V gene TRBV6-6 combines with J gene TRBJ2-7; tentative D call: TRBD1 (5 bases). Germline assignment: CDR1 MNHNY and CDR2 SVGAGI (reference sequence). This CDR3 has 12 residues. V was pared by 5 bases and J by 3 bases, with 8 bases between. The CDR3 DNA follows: TGTGCCAGCAGTATACAGGACTACGAGCAGTACTTC. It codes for CASSIQDYEQYF.